This record looks at one T cell receptor beta chain sequence and its context. What it binds is unknown. The sample comes from a study of STAT5B mutations in CD4+ large granular lymphocyte leukemia. As for the study in general: The CDR3 'QG' motif was associated with a particular HLA allele among healthy donors.

Trimming pared 4 bases from V and 5 bases from J, leaving 12 bases between. CDR3 size: 13 residues. Germline-derived CDR1 and CDR2 are SGDLS and YYNGEE. Overall study results and limits: Main leukemic clonotypes were patient-specific, but more than 20% appeared at low frequency elsewhere.

The survey-level immunoSEQ assay was used. Assay used: immunoSEQ multiplex PCR; TCRdb lists only in-frame clones, some missing. The sample lists over 25,000 clones, 85% occurring once. This clonotype was sampled from a human donor in good health. What was sequenced was CD4+ T cells from blood buffy coats. V gene TRBV9 combines with J gene TRBJ2-5; no reliable D call. As DNA, the CDR3 is TGTGCCAGCAGCCCCCCTAATGGGGAGACCCAGTACTTC. The encoded protein is CASSPPNGETQYF.